Below, one T cell receptor (beta chain) is given with its context. As yet, its antigen is unknown. Only in-frame clones appear in the TCRdb table, and some are missing; sequencing was by immunoSEQ multiplex PCR. The data show some 150,000 clones, around 92% seen once. The sample is drawn from a study of T cell responses to AZD1222 COVID-19 vaccine. Findings of the study overall: Donors were largely white British and mainly female; clonal diversity was possibly underestimated. The reported proportion of spike-specific TCRs targeting unmutated variant regions was nearly half.

This sequence originates from an adult in good health. This specimen was peripheral blood, taken on day 0 of AZD1222 vaccination.

As DNA, the CDR3 is TGTGCCATCAGTGAGGTGACAGGGGAGCAGTACTTC. Translating gives CAISEVTGEQYF. The chain has TRBV10-3 and TRBJ2-7; 7 nucleotides agree with TRBD1. Germline trimming cut 2 bases from V and 7 bases from J; bases unmatched to any gene: 2. The CDR3 totals 12 residues. The germline V gene has CDR1 ENHRY and CDR2 SYGVKD.